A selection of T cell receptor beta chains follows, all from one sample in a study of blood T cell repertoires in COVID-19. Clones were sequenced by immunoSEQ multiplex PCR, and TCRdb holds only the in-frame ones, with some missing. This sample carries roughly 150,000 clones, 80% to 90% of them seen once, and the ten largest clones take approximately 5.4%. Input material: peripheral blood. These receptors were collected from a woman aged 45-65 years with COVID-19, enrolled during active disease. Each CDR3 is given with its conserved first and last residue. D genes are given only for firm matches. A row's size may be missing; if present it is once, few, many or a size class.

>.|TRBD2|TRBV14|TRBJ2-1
TGTGCCAGCAGCCACGGGGGGTCTAGGGATGAGCAGTTCTTC
CASSHGGSRDEQFF
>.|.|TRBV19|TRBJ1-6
TGTGCCAGTAGTCCGTCCCCGAGCTCCTATAATTCACCCCTCCACTTT
CASSPSPSSYNSPLHF
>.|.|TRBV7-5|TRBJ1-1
TGTGTCAGAAGCCCAACGGACAGAAGGGGCACTGAAGCTTTCTTT
CVRSPTDRRGTEAFF
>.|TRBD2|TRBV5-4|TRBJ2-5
TGTGCCAGCAGCTTACGACTAGCGGGGGGGCCTGGGGAGACCCAGTACTTC
CASSLRLAGGPGETQYF
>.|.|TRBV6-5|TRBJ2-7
TGTGCCAGCATTCCTGGGCTGACCTCCTACGAGCAGTACTTC
CASIPGLTSYEQYF
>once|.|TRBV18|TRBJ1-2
TGTGCCAGCTCACCACTAAAGGCGGGGGGGCCCAACTATGGCTACACCTTC
CASSPLKAGGPNYGYTF
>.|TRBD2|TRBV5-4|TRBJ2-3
TGTGCCAGCAGCTTGGGACTAGCGGGTTCCTCTAGCACAGATACGCAGTATTTT
CASSLGLAGSSSTDTQYF
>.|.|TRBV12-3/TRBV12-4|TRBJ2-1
TGTGCCAGCAGTGACATCGATGAGCAGTTCTTC
CASSDIDEQFF
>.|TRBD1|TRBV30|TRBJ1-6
TGTGCCTTTGCCGGGACAGGGTTAAGTTCCTATAATTCACCCCTCCACTTT
CAFAGTGLSSYNSPLHF
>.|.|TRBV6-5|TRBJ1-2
TGTGCCAGCAGTTACTCCCCCGGGTTCGGAGGCTACACCTTC
CASSYSPGFGGYTF
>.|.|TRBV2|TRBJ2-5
TGTGCCAGCAGCGGGGTAGGCCAAGAGACCCAGTACTTC
CASSGVGQETQYF
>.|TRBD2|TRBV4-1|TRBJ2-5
TGCGCCAGCAGCCAAGATGGGCGGGGGGCCCAAGAGACCCAGTACTTC
CASSQDGRGAQETQYF
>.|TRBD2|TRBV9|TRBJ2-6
TGTGCCAGCAGCGCCCCGACTAGCGGGGTCCTGACTTTC
CASSAPTSGVLTF
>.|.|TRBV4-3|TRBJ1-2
TGCGCCAGCAGCCAAGATGGGCTTAACTATGGCTACACCTTC
CASSQDGLNYGYTF
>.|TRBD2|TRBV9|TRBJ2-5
TGTGCCAGCAGCGTAAGCGGTCTAGCGGGGGGAGAGACCCAGTACTTC
CASSVSGLAGGETQYF
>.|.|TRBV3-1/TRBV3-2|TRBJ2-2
TGTGCCAGCAGCCAAGCGAGGGGGGAGCTGTTTTTT
CASSQARGELFF
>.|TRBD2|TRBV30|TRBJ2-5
TGTGCCTGGAGCCGCGGGGGATCAGAGACCCAGTACTTC
CAWSRGGSETQYF
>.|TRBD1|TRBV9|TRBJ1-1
TGTGCCAGCAGCGTCCACAGGGGGCGCGACACTGAAGCTTTCTTT
CASSVHRGRDTEAFF
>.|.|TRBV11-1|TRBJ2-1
TGTGCCAGCAGCTTATCCCGGGGGACTTACAATGAGCAGTTCTTC
CASSLSRGTYNEQFF
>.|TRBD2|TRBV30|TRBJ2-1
TGTGCCTGGAGTCGAGGGGGACTAGCCCCCTACAATGAGCAGTTCTTC
CAWSRGGLAPYNEQFF
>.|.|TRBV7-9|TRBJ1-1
TGTGCCAGCAGCCCCGGACCCACAGGGAACACTGAAGCTTTCTTT
CASSPGPTGNTEAFF
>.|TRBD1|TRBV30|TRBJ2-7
TGTGCCTGGAGTGATGGACAGGGCGAGCAGTACTTC
CAWSDGQGEQYF
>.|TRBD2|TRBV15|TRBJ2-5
TGTGCCACCAGCAGAGATGGTGCGGGGGGGGAGACCCAGTACTTC
CATSRDGAGGETQYF
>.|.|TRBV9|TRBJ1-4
TGTGCCAGCAGCGTAGGCCAGGGCGCAACTAATGAAAAACTGTTTTTT
CASSVGQGATNEKLFF
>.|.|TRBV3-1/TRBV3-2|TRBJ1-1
TGTGCCAGCAGCCCCAATAACGGGGGGTTGGCTTTCTTT
CASSPNNGGLAFF
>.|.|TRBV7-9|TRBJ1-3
TGTGCCAGCAGCTTAGACGGTAGCTCTGGAAACACCATATATTTT
CASSLDGSSGNTIYF
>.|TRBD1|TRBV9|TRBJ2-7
TGTGCCAGCAGCGCGGACAGGGCCCCCTACGAGCAGTACTTC
CASSADRAPYEQYF
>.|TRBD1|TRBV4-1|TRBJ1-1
TGCGCCAGCAGCCACGGACAGGGGGCAGTGAACACTGAAGCTTTCTTT
CASSHGQGAVNTEAFF
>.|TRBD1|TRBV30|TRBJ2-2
TGTGCCTGGAGACCGCCGGACAGGTCTACCGGGGAGCTGTTTTTT
CAWRPPDRSTGELFF
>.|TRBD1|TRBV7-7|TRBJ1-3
TGTGCCAGCAGCTTAGGACAGGGTGTCGACACCATATATTTT
CASSLGQGVDTIYF
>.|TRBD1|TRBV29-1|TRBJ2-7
TGCAGCGGTGGGGACAGGGCGTCCTACGAGCAGTACTTC
CSGGDRASYEQYF
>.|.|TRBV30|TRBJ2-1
TGTGCCTGGAGCGTGTTGGCTAATGAGCAGTTCTTC
CAWSVLANEQFF
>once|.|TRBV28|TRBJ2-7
TGTGCCAGCAGCCTCCCAGGTGGGGGGACTTACGAGCAGTACTTC
CASSLPGGGTYEQYF
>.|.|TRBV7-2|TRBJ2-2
TGTGCCAGCAGCGTACTTAAGCCCGGGGAGCTGTTTTTT
CASSVLKPGELFF
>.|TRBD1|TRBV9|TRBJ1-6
TGTGCCAGCAGGGGGACAGGGAGCCCTACTTCACCCCTCCACTTT
CASRGTGSPTSPLHF
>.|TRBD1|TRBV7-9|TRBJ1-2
TGTGCCAGCAGCCCGTCCACCGCGGGACAGGGGTTTAGGTATGGCTACACCTTC
CASSPSTAGQGFRYGYTF